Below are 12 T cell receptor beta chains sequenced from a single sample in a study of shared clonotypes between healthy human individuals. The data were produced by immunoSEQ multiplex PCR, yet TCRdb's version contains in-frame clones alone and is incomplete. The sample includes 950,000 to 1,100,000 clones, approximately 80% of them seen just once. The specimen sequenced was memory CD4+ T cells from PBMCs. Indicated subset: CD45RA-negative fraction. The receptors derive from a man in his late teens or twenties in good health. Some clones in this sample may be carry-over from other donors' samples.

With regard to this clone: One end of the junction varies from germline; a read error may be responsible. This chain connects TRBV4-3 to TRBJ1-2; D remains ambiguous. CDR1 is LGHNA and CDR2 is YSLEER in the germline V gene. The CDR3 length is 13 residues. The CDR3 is CASSQGGIGGYTF. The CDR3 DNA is TGCGCCAGCAGTCAAGGAGGGATTGGGGGCTACACCTTC.

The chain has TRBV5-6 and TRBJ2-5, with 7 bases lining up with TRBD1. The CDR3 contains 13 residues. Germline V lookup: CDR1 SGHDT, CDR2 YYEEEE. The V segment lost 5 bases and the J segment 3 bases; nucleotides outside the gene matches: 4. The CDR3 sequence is CASRTGIEETQYF. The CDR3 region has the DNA TGTGCCAGCAGGACAGGGATTGAAGAGACCCAGTACTTC.

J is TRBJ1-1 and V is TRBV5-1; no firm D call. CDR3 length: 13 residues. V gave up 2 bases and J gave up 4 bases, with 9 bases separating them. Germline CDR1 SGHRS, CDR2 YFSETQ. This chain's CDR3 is CASSLHGSTEAFF. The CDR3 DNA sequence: TGCGCCAGCAGCTTACACGGGAGCACTGAAGCTTTCTTT.

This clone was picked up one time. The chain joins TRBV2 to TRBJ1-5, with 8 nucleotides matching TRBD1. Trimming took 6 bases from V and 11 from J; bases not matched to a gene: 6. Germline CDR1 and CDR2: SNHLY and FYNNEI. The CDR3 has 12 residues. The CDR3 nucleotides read TGTGCCAGCAGAGCGGACAGGGCGACCCAGCATTTT. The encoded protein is CASRADRATQHF.

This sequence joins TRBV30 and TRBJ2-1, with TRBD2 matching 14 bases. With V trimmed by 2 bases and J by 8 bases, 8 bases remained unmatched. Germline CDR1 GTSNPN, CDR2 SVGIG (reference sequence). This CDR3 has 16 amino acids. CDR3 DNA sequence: TGTGCCTGGAGTAGAGGGACTAGCGGGAGCACCCATGAGCAGTTCTTC. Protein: CAWSRGTSGSTHEQFF.

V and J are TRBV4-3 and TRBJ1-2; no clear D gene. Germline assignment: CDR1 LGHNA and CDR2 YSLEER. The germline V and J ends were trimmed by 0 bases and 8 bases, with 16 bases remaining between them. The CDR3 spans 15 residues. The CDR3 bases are TGCGCCAGCAGCCAAGACCGCGACCCGGGTAGCGGCTACACCTTC. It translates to CASSQDRDPGSGYTF.

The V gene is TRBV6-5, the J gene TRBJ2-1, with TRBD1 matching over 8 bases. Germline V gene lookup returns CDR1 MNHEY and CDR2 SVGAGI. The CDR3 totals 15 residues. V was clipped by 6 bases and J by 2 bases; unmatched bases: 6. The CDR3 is CASRERTGTYNEQFF. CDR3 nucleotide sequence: TGTGCCAGCAGAGAAAGGACAGGGACCTACAATGAGCAGTTCTTC.

The CDR3 nucleotides read TGTGCCAGCAGTAATGTTGGGGCCAACGTCCTGACTTTC. As protein: CASSNVGANVLTF. This chain links TRBV5-4 with TRBJ2-6, with D uncertain. Trimming took off 5 bases at V and 3 bases at J, with 6 bases between the two ends. The CDR3 is 13 residues long. CDR1 is SGHNT and CDR2 is YYREEE in the germline V gene (reference sequence).

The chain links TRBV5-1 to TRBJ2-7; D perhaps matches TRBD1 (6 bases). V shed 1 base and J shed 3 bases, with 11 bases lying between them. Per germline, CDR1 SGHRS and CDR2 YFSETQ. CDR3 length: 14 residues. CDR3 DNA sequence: TGCGCCAGCAGCTTGTACAGGGCCGACTACGAGCAGTACTTC. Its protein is CASSLYRADYEQYF. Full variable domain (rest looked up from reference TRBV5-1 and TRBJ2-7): KAGVTQTPRYLIKTRGQQVTLSCSPISGHRSVSWYQQTPGQGLQFLFEYFSETQRNKGNFPGRFSGRQFSNSRSEMNVSTLELGDSALYLCASSLYRADYEQYFGPGTRLTVT.

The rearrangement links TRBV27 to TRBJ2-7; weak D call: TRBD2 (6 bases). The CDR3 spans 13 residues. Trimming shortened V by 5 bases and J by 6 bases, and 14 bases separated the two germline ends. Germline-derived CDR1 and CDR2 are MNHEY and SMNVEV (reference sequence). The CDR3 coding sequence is TGTGCCAGCAGTACCGGGGACTGGCTCGAGCAGTACTTC. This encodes CASSTGDWLEQYF.

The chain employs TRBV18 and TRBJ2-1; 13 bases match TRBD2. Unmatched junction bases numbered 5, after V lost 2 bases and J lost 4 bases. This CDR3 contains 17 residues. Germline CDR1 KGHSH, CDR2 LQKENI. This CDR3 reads CASSPTSGRAAYNEQFF. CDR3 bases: TGTGCCAGCTCACCAACTAGCGGGAGGGCCGCTTACAATGAGCAGTTCTTC.

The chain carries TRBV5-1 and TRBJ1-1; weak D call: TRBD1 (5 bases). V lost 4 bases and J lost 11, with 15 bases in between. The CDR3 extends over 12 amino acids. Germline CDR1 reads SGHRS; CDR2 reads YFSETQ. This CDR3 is CASSRTGQEAFF. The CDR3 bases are TGCGCCAGCAGCCGGACGGGGCAGGAGGCTTTCTTT. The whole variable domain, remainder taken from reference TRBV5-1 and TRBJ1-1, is KAGVTQTPRYLIKTRGQQVTLSCSPISGHRSVSWYQQTPGQGLQFLFEYFSETQRNKGNFPGRFSGRQFSNSRSEMNVSTLELGDSALYLCASSRTGQEAFFGQGTRLTVV.